What follows are 9 T cell receptor beta chains derived from one specimen sequenced in a study of T-cell memory formation after mild COVID-19. Each CDR3 protein gets one entry after TCRdb re-called the 5' RACE reads with MiXCR. The sample yields under 650,000 distinct CDR3 sequences, about a sixth seen once. Material: PBMCs or a T cell subset sorted from them (not recorded which). These receptors originate from an adult woman who had mild COVID-19 (a few samples of this study predate the infection). Cell type and time point are not known.

This clonotype was detected ten times or more. The chain employs TRBV6-2 or TRBV6-3 and TRBJ1-5, with D possibly matching TRBD1 (6 bases). CDR3 size: 16 residues. Germline assignment: CDR1 MNHEY and CDR2 SVGEGT. Trimming removed 0 bases at V and 6 bases at J, with 15 bases between. Here the CDR3 DNA reads TGTGCCAGCAGTTACTCTCCAGGGGTCCGAAGTCAGCCCCAGCATTTT. Protein sequence: CASSYSPGVRSQPQHF.

This clonotype was counted a few times. The chain links TRBV12-5 to TRBJ2-1, with TRBD1 as a possible D gene (6 bases). The germline V and J ends were trimmed by 0 bases and 7 bases, with 19 bases remaining between them. Per germline, CDR1 LGHNT and CDR2 FRNRAP. The CDR3 spans 17 residues. The CDR3 bases are TGTGCTAGTGGTTTGGTTATAGACAGGACCCGCCGTAATGAGCAGTTCTTC. Protein: CASGLVIDRTRRNEQFF.

At least ten counts were recorded for this clonotype. The V gene is TRBV21-1, the J gene TRBJ2-7; the table's D call TRBD2 went unverified against the DNA. TRBV21-1 is an annotated pseudogene. The CDR3 has 18 amino acids. Written as DNA, the CDR3 is TGTGCCAGCAGCTACCCTATGAGGACTAGTACTCCCCTTTACGAGCAGTACTTC. It yields the protein CASSYPMRTSTPLYEQYF.

J is TRBJ1-4 and V is TRBV5-1; a possible D gene is TRBD1 (6 bases). Trimming stripped 1 base from V and 1 base from J, with 11 bases between. CDR3 length: 16 amino acids. The germline CDR1 and CDR2 sequences are SGHRS and YFSETQ. The CDR3 coding sequence is TGCGCCAGCAGCTTGCCTACAGGGAGAACTAATGAAAAACTGTTTTTT. This sequence encodes CASSLPTGRTNEKLFF. Full variable domain (missing parts from reference TRBV5-1 and TRBJ1-4): KAGVTQTPRYLIKTRGQQVTLSCSPISGHRSVSWYQQTPGQGLQFLFEYFSETQRNKGNFPGRFSGRQFSNSRSEMNVSTLELGDSALYLCASSLPTGRTNEKLFFGSGTQLSVL.

The chain links TRBV6-1 to TRBJ2-1; tentatively, D is TRBD1 or TRBD2 (5 bases each). The CDR3 length is 13 residues. Germline V CDR1 and CDR2: MNHNS, SASEGT. Trimming stripped 3 bases from V and 10 bases from J, with 13 bases between. The CDR3 sequence: CASSDPGPREQFF. For the CDR3, the DNA is TGTGCCAGCAGTGACCCGGGGCCGAGGGAGCAGTTCTTC.

This clonotype was seen a few times. This chain connects TRBV27 to TRBJ2-3; TRBD2 is a possible D gene (7 bases). CDR1 MNHEY and CDR2 SMNVEV come from the germline V gene (reference sequence). Trimming removed 6 bases at V and 4 bases at J, with 14 bases between. The CDR3 extends over 14 amino acids. The CDR3 sequence is CASRRGAASDTQYF. The CDR3 DNA reads as TGTGCCAGCAGACGGGGGGCCGCCTCAGATACGCAGTATTTT.

This clonotype was counted a few times. The rearrangement joins TRBV2 to TRBJ2-1, with TRBD2 matching over 9 bases. CDR3 length: 16 residues. V lost 2 bases to trimming and J lost 5 bases; unmatched junction nucleotides: 7. Germline loops: CDR1 SNHLY, CDR2 FYNNEI. The CDR3 DNA sequence: TGTGCCAGCAGTGAAAGATGGCTAGCGGGGAACAATGAGCAGTTCTTC. It specifies CASSERWLAGNNEQFF. The full variable domain, rest sourced from reference TRBV2 and TRBJ2-1, is EPEVTQTPSHQVTQMGQEVILRCVPISNHLYFYWYRQILGQKVEFLVSFYNNEISEKSEIFDDQFSVERPDGSNFTLKIRSTKLEDSAMYFCASSERWLAGNNEQFFGPGTRLTVL.

The V and J genes are TRBV29-1 and TRBJ1-2; 9 bases line up with TRBD1. The CDR3 consists of 13 residues. With 7 bases clipped from V and 3 bases from J, the junction kept 6 bases outside the gene matches. Germline assignment: CDR1 SQVTM and CDR2 ANQGSEA. CDR3 residues: CSARDRVDYGYTF. DNA of the CDR3: TGCAGCGCACGGGACAGGGTCGACTATGGCTACACCTTC.

V usage is TRBV12-3 or TRBV12-4 and J usage is TRBJ2-6; D may be TRBD1 (6 bases). V gave up 6 bases and J gave up 0 bases, with 9 bases separating them. The CDR3 extends over 15 amino acids. CDR3 in DNA: TGTGCCAGCAGCCCAGGGGTCTCTGGGGCCAACGTCCTGACTTTC. Its protein product is CASSPGVSGANVLTF.